This note documents a single T cell receptor beta chain sequence. Its antigen is unknown. TCRdb redid the calling of the reads with MiXCR, one entry per CDR3 protein. This sample has approximately 83,000 distinct CDR3 sequences, with more than 20% found just once. The sample belongs to a study of T cell repertoires in cytomegalovirus infection. Background on the study: Recently identified HLA-C-restricted CMV epitopes were among the peptides used.

Trimming shortened V by 1 base and J by 6 bases, and 22 bases separated the two germline ends. The CDR3 runs 18 residues. CDR1 is KGHSH, CDR2 LQKENI, per germline. Study outcomes and limitations: The ex vivo response showed dominance by HLA-C-restricted CMV-specific TCR beta clonotypes.

The sample consisted of CD8+ T cells from cultured PBMCs, taken from culture after CMV antigen stimulation. This receptor was taken from a human donor in good health (CMV status not recorded). Some clones in this sample may be carry-over from other donors' samples. J is TRBJ2-1 and V is TRBV18; TRBD2 is a possible D gene (6 bases). CDR3 region: CASSPLLRSGGTVNEQFF. CDR3 sequence (DNA): TGTGCCAGCTCACCACTATTGAGGTCGGGCGGGACGGTCAATGAGCAGTTCTTC.